Below are 27 T cell receptor beta chains sequenced from a single sample in a study of T cell repertoires in cytomegalovirus infection. No antigen has been assigned to these receptors. One entry per CDR3 protein, called by TCRdb with MiXCR from the reads. The table has about 920,000 distinct CDR3 sequences, around 32% seen once; the top ten hold about an eighth. This specimen consisted of cultured CD8+ T cells from PBMCs, obtained from culture after CMV antigen stimulation. These TCRs come from a human donor in good health (CMV status not recorded). Some clones in this sample may be carry-over from other donors' samples.

The chain has TRBV10-1 and TRBJ2-7; 13 bases fit TRBD2. V shed 6 bases, J shed 0 bases, and the junction held 5 bases outside the gene matches. The CDR3 has 16 residues. Per the germline V gene, CDR1 is WNHNN and CDR2 is SYGVQD (reference sequence). The CDR3 loop reads CASSGLAGDYSYEQYF. As DNA, the CDR3 is TGCGCCAGCAGCGGACTAGCGGGGGATTACTCCTACGAGCAGTACTTC.

V gene TRBV6-5 combines with J gene TRBJ2-7; D gene uncertain. This CDR3 has 15 amino acids. Germline CDR1 MNHEY, CDR2 SVGAGI. The V end lost 4 bases, the J end lost 4 bases, and 17 bases lay between the germline ends. The CDR3 spells CASSSLDKIRYEQYF. In DNA, the CDR3 is TGTGCCAGCAGTTCGCTCGATAAGATAAGGTACGAGCAGTACTTC.

Comment on this clonotype: A clone one base away is much larger, so this may be a read error. The chain joins TRBV7-2 to TRBJ1-5; D assignment may be TRBD1 or TRBD2 (5 bases each). The J call may be in error: the DNA end matches TRBJ2-3 better. Germline V gene lookup returns CDR1 SGHTA and CDR2 FQGNSA. This CDR3 region has 15 residues. The DNA of the CDR3 is TGTGCCAGCAGCTTAGCGCGAGGGGCGAACCAGCCCCAGTATTTT. This translates into CASSLARGANQPQYF.

This clonotype was picked up a small number of times. This chain uses TRBV9 with TRBJ2-7, with TRBD1 matching 7 bases. The CDR3 runs 14 residues. The trim removed 2 bases at V and 3 bases at J, leaving 5 bases unmatched. CDR1 and CDR2 (germline): SGDLS, YYNGEE. The CDR3 DNA reads TGTGCCAGCAGCGTGGGACAGAACTACTACGAGCAGTACTTC. This sequence encodes CASSVGQNYYEQYF. Full variable domain (missing parts from reference TRBV9 and TRBJ2-7): DSGVTQTPKHLITATGQRVTLRCSPRSGDLSVYWYQQSLDQGLQFLIQYYNGEERAKGNILERFSAQQFPDLHSELNLSSLELGDSALYFCASSVGQNYYEQYFGPGTRLTVT.

V and J are TRBV4-2 and TRBJ2-3, with TRBD2 matching over 12 bases. The CDR3 has 20 residues. The trim removed 3 bases at V and 1 base at J, leaving 14 bases unmatched. In germline, CDR1 is LGHNA, CDR2 YNFKEQ. The CDR3 nucleotides are TGTGCCAGCAGCCATCCCGGTGGACTAGCGGGGAGCCTGGGCACAGATACGCAGTATTTT. Translated: CASSHPGGLAGSLGTDTQYF.

CDR3 DNA: TGTGCCAGCAGTGTAGTTGAGCAGTTCTTC. It is translated as CASSVVEQFF. V is TRBV6-8 and J is TRBJ2-1, with D unclear. V was pared by 5 bases and J by 9 bases, with 5 bases between. The CDR3 runs 10 residues. Germline-derived CDR1 and CDR2 are MNHGY and SAAAGT.

A note on this clonotype: A much larger clone differs by one base, so this may be a read error. The V call is TRBV7-2, the J call TRBJ2-5; D is perhaps TRBD1 (6 bases). Germline V gives CDR1 SGHTA, CDR2 FQGNSA. This CDR3 has 16 residues. The CDR3 reads CVSSLVGTGRLETQYF. DNA for the CDR3: TGTGTCAGCAGCTTAGTAGGAACAGGGCGCCTGGAGACCCAGTACTTC.

The chain couples TRBV20-1 to TRBJ2-3, with a tentative D call TRBD2 (6 bases). Germline V gene lookup returns CDR1 DFQATT and CDR2 SNEGSKA (reference sequence). The V end was cut by 5 bases, the J end by 4 bases, with 13 bases between. The CDR3 totals 13 residues. The CDR3 DNA reads TGCAGTGCTCCCCGGGACTCTGCAGATACGCAGTATTTT. This codes for CSAPRDSADTQYF.

The chain joins TRBV12-3 or TRBV12-4 to TRBJ1-4, with 9 bases that match TRBD1. Trimming at V came to 6 bases and at J to 8 bases, leaving 10 bases not matched to a gene. This CDR3 is built from 15 residues. The CDR3 here is CASSHWGQGPEKLFF. DNA for the CDR3: TGTGCCAGCAGCCACTGGGGACAGGGTCCGGAAAAACTGTTTTTT.

In its sample, this clonotype was seen a few times. V gene TRBV7-8 combines with J gene TRBJ1-5; a weak D match, TRBD1 (5 bases). V was pared by 1 base and J by 2 bases, with 15 bases between. Germline CDR1 is SGHVS and CDR2 is FQNEAQ. This CDR3 is 17 amino acids long. In DNA form, the CDR3 reads TGTGCCAGCAGCTTAGAGCGGACACAGCGGGGCAATCAGCCCCAGCATTTT. This gives the protein CASSLERTQRGNQPQHF. Full variable domain (missing parts from reference TRBV7-8 and TRBJ1-5): GAGVSQSPRYKVAKRGQDVALRCDPISGHVSLFWYQQALGQGPEFLTYFQNEAQLDKSGLPSDRFFAERPEGSVSTLKIQRTQQEDSAVYLCASSLERTQRGNQPQHFGDGTRLSIL.

This clonotype was counted between two and nine times. The rearrangement uses TRBV4-1 and TRBJ2-7, with TRBD1 identical over 8 bases. Germline V gene lookup returns CDR1 MGHRA and CDR2 YSYEKL. CDR3 size: 13 residues. The junction had 2 bases not matched to a gene; V was cut back by 2 bases and J by 5 bases. The CDR3, as DNA: TGCGCCAGCAGCCAAACGACAGGGGACGAGCAGTACTTC. The encoded protein is CASSQTTGDEQYF.

CDR3 DNA sequence: TGTGCCAGCATGATAGGGATAAGCACAGATACGCAGTATTTT. It codes for CASMIGISTDTQYF. The chain links TRBV27 to TRBJ2-3; D ambiguous. The length of the CDR3 is 14 residues. The germline V gene encodes CDR1 MNHEY and CDR2 SMNVEV (reference sequence). V shed 7 bases and J shed 0 bases, with 11 bases lying between them.

This chain links TRBV6-6 with TRBJ1-5; 7 bases line up with TRBD1. With 7 bases clipped from V and 3 bases from J, the junction kept 9 bases outside the gene matches. The CDR3 runs to 15 residues. Germline V gene sequence: CDR1 MNHNY, CDR2 SVGAGI (reference sequence). This CDR3 reads CASTQGERSNQPQHF. CDR3 DNA: TGTGCCAGCACCCAGGGGGAACGGTCCAATCAGCCCCAGCATTTT.

Concerning this clonotype itself: With a much larger clone just one base away, this may be a read error. The rearrangement uses TRBV7-6 and TRBJ2-1, with D uncertain. CDR1 is SGHVS, CDR2 FNYEAQ, per germline. This CDR3 spans 15 amino acids. Written as DNA, the CDR3 is TGTGCCAACAGCCCCCAAGGCCGACTTTACAATGAGCAGTTCTTC. Translating gives CANSPQGRLYNEQFF.

CDR3 amino acids: CASSHAPYREGPHSTDTQYF. For the CDR3, the DNA is TGTGCCAGCAGTCACGCCCCGTACAGGGAGGGCCCCCACAGCACAGATACGCAGTATTTT. The chain carries TRBV6-2 or TRBV6-3 and TRBJ2-3; D may be TRBD2 (7 bases). CDR3 length equals 20 residues. Per the germline V gene, CDR1 is MNHEY and CDR2 is SVGEGT. The V gene lost 5 bases and the J gene lost 0 bases, with 27 bases spanning the gap.

J is TRBJ2-3 and V is TRBV7-6, with D perhaps TRBD2 (5 bases). V shed 4 bases and J shed 1 base, with 12 bases lying between them. The germline gives CDR1 SGHVS, CDR2 FNYEAQ. CDR3 length: 15 amino acids. CDR3 coding DNA: TGTGCCAGCAGCTACAACCCCGGGGGCACAGATACGCAGTATTTT. Translated: CASSYNPGGTDTQYF.

V is TRBV6-2 or TRBV6-3 and J is TRBJ2-1; TRBD1 aligns across 9 bases. Trimming at V came to 6 bases and at J to 4 bases, leaving 10 bases not matched to a gene. The CDR3 contains 16 residues. Germline V lookup: CDR1 MNHEY, CDR2 SVGEGT. CDR3 sequence: CASRTRGQGWYNEQFF. CDR3 sequence (DNA): TGTGCCAGCAGGACAAGGGGACAGGGTTGGTACAATGAGCAGTTCTTC.

Of note for this clonotype: A read error may account for a junction end that differs from germline. The chain joins TRBV7-6 to TRBJ2-1; maybe TRBD2 (6 bases). Germline V lookup: CDR1 SGHVS, CDR2 FNYEAQ. The CDR3 sequence is 11 residues long. The CDR3 loop is CASAPGGITIF. In DNA form, the CDR3 reads TGTGCCAGCGCCCCCGGCGGGATAACGATCTTC.

This clonotype was found a few times. The chain recombines TRBV7-2 with TRBJ1-1; D is unresolved. This CDR3 contains 12 residues. The germline V gene has CDR1 SGHTA and CDR2 FQGNSA. V was clipped by 2 bases and J by 4 bases, with 5 bases between them. The CDR3 spells CASSLWATEAFF. DNA of the CDR3: TGTGCCAGCAGCTTATGGGCCACTGAAGCTTTCTTT.

This clonotype showed up just a few times. The genes are TRBV6-5 and TRBJ2-7; D could derive from TRBD1 or TRBD2 (6 bases each). V dropped 6 bases and J dropped 0 bases, with 15 bases sitting between them. The germline V gene encodes CDR1 MNHEY and CDR2 SVGAGI. The CDR3 contains 15 residues. The CDR3 DNA reads as TGTGCCAGCAGCGAATTCGGGGGCTTCTCCTACGAGCAGTACTTC. It yields the protein CASSEFGGFSYEQYF.

In this sample, this clonotype turned up many times. The chain is built from TRBV7-2 and TRBJ2-4; unclear D gene. Germline loops: CDR1 SGHTA, CDR2 FQGNSA. The V end was cut by 8 bases, the J end by 7 bases, with 21 bases between. This CDR3 comprises 15 residues. The CDR3 bases are TGTGCCAGCGGCAACTCTTCCGGGTTGATGAACATTCAGTACTTC. Residues: CASGNSSGLMNIQYF.

Remarks on this clonotype: It may be a read error: a sequence one base away is much more abundant. The CDR3 ends on some other residue instead of the conserved phenylalanine or tryptophan, so this is likely a read error. This chain uses TRBV7-4 with TRBJ1-1; D not certain. Trimming removed 3 bases at V and 4 bases at J, with 12 bases between. CDR3 length: 14 residues. The germline CDR1 and CDR2 sequences are SGHVT and SQSDAQ. In DNA, the CDR3 is TGTGCCAGCAGCTTCGTCGGGTCCCTCACTGAAGCTTTCTGT. Encoded protein: CASSFVGSLTEAFC.

CDR3 DNA sequence: TGTGCCAGCAGCAATCCCCTCGACAGGGGCGAGACCCAGTACTTC. This encodes CASSNPLDRGETQYF. The rearrangement links TRBV12-3 or TRBV12-4 to TRBJ2-5; 8 bases are shared with TRBD1. The CDR3 contains 15 residues. The V segment lost 6 bases and the J segment 5 bases; nucleotides outside the gene matches: 11.

This clonotype was seen a handful of times. The genes are TRBV12-3 or TRBV12-4 and TRBJ2-1, with 11 bases lining up with TRBD2. The CDR3 extends over 15 amino acids. J lost 9 bases, V lost 6 bases, and 10 bases had no gene match. The CDR3, as DNA: TGTGCCAGCAGCGGACTTAGCGGGGGGGCCGGTGAGCAGTTCTTC. As protein: CASSGLSGGAGEQFF.

V is TRBV28 and J is TRBJ1-2; D is perhaps TRBD1 (5 bases). The CDR3 is made up of 17 amino acids. Trimming pared 3 bases from V and 4 bases from J, leaving 21 bases between. The germline CDR1 and CDR2 sequences are MDHEN and SYDVKM. The CDR3 DNA sequence: TGTGCCAGCAGTTTGCCCGCGGAATATGACAGAGTCTATGGCTACACCTTC. It encodes CASSLPAEYDRVYGYTF.

J is TRBJ1-2 and V is TRBV6-2 or TRBV6-3; TRBD1 matches at 8 bases. The CDR3 runs to 14 residues. Germline loops: CDR1 MNHEY, CDR2 SVGEGT. Trimming at V came to 5 bases and at J to 8 bases, leaving 10 bases not matched to a gene. The CDR3 loop is CASSPTGTGWGYTF. The CDR3 nucleotides are TGTGCCAGCAGTCCCACCGGGACAGGCTGGGGCTACACCTTC.

This clonotype was seen repeatedly, ten times or more. The chain combines TRBV12-3 or TRBV12-4 with TRBJ1-1; possible D gene TRBD1, 6 bases. The CDR3 length is 18 residues. V was pared by 2 bases and J by 0 bases, with 19 bases between. The CDR3 region is CASSLWTVYFGMNTEAFF. For the CDR3, the DNA is TGTGCCAGCAGTTTATGGACAGTTTACTTCGGCATGAACACTGAAGCTTTCTTT.